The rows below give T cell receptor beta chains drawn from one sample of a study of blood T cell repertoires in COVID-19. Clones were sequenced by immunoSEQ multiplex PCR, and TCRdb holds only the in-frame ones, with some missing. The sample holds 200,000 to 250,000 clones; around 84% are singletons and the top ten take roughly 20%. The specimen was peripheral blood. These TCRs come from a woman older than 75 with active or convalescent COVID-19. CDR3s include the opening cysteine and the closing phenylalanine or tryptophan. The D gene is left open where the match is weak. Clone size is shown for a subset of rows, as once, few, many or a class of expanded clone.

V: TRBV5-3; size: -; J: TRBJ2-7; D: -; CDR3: CARSPQDFPGPYEQYF; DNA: TGTGCCAGAAGCCCGCAGGACTTTCCAGGCCCCTACGAGCAGTACTTC
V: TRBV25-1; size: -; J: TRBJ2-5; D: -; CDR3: CASSDLLAGETQYF; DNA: TGTGCCAGCAGTGATTTGCTAGCCGGAGAGACCCAGTACTTC
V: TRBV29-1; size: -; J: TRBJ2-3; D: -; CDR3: CSVEGSNTDTQYF; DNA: TGCAGCGTTGAGGGCAGCAACACAGATACGCAGTATTTT
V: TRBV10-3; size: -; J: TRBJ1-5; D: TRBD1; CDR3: CAISDSAGGTSNQPQHF; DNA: TGTGCCATCAGTGATTCGGCAGGGGGGACTAGCAATCAGCCCCAGCATTTT
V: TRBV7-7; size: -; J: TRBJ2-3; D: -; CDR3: CASSFGWGDTDTQYF; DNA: TGTGCTAGCAGCTTCGGGTGGGGGGACACAGATACGCAGTATTTT
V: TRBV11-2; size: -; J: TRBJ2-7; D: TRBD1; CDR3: CASSRDRVTYEQYF; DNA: TGTGCCAGCAGCCGGGACAGAGTAACCTACGAGCAGTACTTC
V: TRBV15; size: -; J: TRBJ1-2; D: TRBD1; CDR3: CATSRRGQGAARDYGYTF; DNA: TGTGCCACCAGCAGACGCGGACAGGGGGCCGCCAGGGACTATGGCTACACCTTC
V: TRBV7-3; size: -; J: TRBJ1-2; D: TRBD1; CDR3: CASSSQTGAHYGHTF; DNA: TGTGCCAGCAGCTCTCAGACAGGGGCTCACTATGGCCACACCTTC
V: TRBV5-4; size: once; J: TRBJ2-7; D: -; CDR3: CASSARDKSDEQYF; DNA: TGTGCCAGCAGCGCCCGGGACAAATCGGACGAGCAGTACTTC
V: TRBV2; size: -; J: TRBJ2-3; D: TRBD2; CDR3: CASSEGTSGASRYF; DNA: TGTGCCAGCAGTGAAGGGACTAGCGGGGCCTCGAGGTATTTT
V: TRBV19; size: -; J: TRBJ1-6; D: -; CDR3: CASSTWGDSPLHF; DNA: TGTGCCAGTAGTACATGGGGGGATTCACCCCTCCACTTT
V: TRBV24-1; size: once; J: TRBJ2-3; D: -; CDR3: CATSDFKGAGDTQYF; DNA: TGTGCCACCAGTGATTTCAAGGGAGCCGGAGATACGCAGTATTTT
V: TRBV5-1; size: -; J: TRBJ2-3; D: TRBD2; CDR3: CASSLARAGGVTDTQYF; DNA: TGCGCCAGCAGCTTGGCGAGGGCGGGAGGAGTGACAGATACGCAGTATTTT
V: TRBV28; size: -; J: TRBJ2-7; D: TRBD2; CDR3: CASSDPRGFGRGEQYF; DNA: TGTGCCAGCAGCGACCCTAGGGGTTTTGGGAGGGGAGAGCAGTACTTC
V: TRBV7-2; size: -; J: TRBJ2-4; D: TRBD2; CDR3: CASTPGGADIQYF; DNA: TGTGCCAGCACCCCGGGGGGGGCGGACATTCAGTACTTC
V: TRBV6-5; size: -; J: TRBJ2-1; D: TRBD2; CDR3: CASRLGGSVNEQFF; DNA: TGTGCCAGCAGGCTGGGCGGGAGTGTGAATGAGCAGTTCTTC
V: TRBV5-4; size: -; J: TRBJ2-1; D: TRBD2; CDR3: CASSPSGGVYNEQFF; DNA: TGTGCCAGCAGCCCTTCGGGGGGGGTTTACAATGAGCAGTTCTTC
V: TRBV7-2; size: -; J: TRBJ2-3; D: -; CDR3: CASSLNRGTDTQYF; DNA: TGTGCCAGCAGCCTAAACAGGGGCACAGATACGCAGTATTTT
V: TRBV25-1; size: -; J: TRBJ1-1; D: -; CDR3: CASRSVSTEAFF; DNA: TGTGCCAGCAGATCGGTTAGCACTGAAGCTTTCTTT
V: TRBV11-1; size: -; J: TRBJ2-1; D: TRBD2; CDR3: CASSSRTSIYEQFF; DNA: TGTGCCAGCAGCTCTCGGACTAGTATATATGAGCAGTTCTTC
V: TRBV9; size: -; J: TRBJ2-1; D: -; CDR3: CASSVGQGTYNEQFF; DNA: TGTGCCAGCAGCGTAGGCCAGGGGACCTACAATGAGCAGTTCTTC
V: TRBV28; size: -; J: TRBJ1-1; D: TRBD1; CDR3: CASSLGQGAAFF; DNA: TGTGCCAGCAGTCTGGGACAGGGGGCAGCTTTCTTT
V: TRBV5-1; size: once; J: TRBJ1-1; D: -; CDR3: CASSLAPYTEAFF; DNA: TGCGCCAGCAGCTTGGCCCCGTACACTGAAGCTTTCTTT
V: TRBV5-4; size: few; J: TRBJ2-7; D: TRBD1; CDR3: CASSPWTGNEQYF; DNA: TGTGCCAGCAGCCCCTGGACAGGGAACGAGCAGTACTTC
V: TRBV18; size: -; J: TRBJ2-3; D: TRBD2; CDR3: CASSPKAGGTDTQYF; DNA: TGTGCCAGCTCACCAAAAGCGGGGGGCACAGATACGCAGTATTTT
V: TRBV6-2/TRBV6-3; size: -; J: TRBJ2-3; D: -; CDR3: CASSQSIQGSDTQYF; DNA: TGTGCCAGCAGCCAATCTATACAGGGTTCAGATACGCAGTATTTT
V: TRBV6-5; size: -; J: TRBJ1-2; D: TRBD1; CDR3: CASRQGAVGYTF; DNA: TGTGCCAGCCGACAGGGTGCGGTTGGCTACACCTTC
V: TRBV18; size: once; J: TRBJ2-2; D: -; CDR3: CASSPNEQGHTGELFF; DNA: TGTGCCAGCTCACCGAACGAACAGGGACACACCGGGGAGCTGTTTTTT
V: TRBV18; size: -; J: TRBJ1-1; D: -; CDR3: CASSLTDSNTEAFF; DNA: TGTGCCAGCTCGCTGACAGATTCGAACACTGAAGCTTTCTTT
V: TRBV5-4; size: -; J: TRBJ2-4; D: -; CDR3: CASSLPGKAKNIQYF; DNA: TGTGCCAGCAGCTTGCCGGGGAAAGCCAAAAACATTCAGTACTTC
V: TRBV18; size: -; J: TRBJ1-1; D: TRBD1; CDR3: CASTDRVSTEAFF; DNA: TGTGCCAGCACCGACAGGGTGAGCACTGAAGCTTTCTTT
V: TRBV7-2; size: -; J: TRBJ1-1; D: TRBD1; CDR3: CASSVTGGVTEAFF; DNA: TGTGCCAGCAGCGTGACAGGGGGAGTCACTGAAGCTTTCTTT
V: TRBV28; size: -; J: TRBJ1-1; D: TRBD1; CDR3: CASSSGQAGVWTEAFF; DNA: TGTGCCAGCAGTTCCGGACAGGCAGGTGTGTGGACTGAAGCTTTCTTT
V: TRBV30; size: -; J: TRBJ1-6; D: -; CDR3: CAWSPLGGHSPLHF; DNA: TGTGCCTGGAGTCCCCTAGGGGGACACTCACCCCTCCACTTT
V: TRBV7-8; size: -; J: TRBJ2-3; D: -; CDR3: CASSPRADTQYF; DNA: TGTGCCAGCAGCCCCCGGGCAGATACGCAGTATTTT
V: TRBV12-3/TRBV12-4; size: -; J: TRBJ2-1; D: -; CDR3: CASSLRAGKQFF; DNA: TGTGCCAGCAGTTTAAGGGCGGGGAAGCAGTTCTTC
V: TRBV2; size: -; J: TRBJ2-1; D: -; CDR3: CASTTGEDNEQFF; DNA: TGTGCCAGCACTACAGGGGAGGACAATGAGCAGTTCTTC
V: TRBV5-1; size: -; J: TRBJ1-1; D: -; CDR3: CATAFEGQTNTEAFF; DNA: TGCGCCACCGCCTTCGAAGGACAGACGAACACTGAAGCTTTCTTT
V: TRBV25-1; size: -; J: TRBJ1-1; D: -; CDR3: CASSDPPNEAFF; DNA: TGTGCCAGCAGTGATCCACCTAATGAAGCTTTCTTT
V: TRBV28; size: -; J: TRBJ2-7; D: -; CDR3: CASRVRTAPMGFWEQYF; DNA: TGTGCCAGCAGAGTAAGGACAGCTCCCATGGGTTTTTGGGAGCAGTACTTC
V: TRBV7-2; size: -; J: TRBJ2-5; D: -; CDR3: CASSLAGTPQETQYF; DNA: TGTGCCAGCAGCTTAGCAGGGACTCCACAAGAGACCCAGTACTTC
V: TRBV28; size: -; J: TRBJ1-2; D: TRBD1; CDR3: CASSFRARGHGYTF; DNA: TGTGCCAGCAGTTTTCGAGCCAGGGGGCATGGCTACACCTTC
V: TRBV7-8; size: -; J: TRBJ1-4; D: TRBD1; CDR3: CASSLGGQGRTNEKLFF; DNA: TGTGCCAGCAGCTTAGGGGGACAGGGACGGACTAATGAAAAACTGTTTTTT
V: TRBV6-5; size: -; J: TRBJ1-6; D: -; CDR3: CASSYAGLLHF; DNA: TGTGCCAGCAGTTACGCGGGCCTCCTCCACTTT
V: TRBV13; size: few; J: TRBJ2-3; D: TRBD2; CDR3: CASSLGLAGGSTDTQYF; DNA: TGTGCCAGCAGCTTAGGACTAGCGGGGGGAAGCACAGATACGCAGTATTTT
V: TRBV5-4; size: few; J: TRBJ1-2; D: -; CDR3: CASSLTVGGYTF; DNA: TGTGCCAGCAGCTTGACAGTTGGCGGCTACACCTTC
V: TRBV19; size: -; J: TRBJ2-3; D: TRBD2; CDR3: CASSIEAAGNFRDTQYF; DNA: TGTGCCAGTAGTATAGAAGCAGCGGGGAATTTCAGAGATACGCAGTATTTT
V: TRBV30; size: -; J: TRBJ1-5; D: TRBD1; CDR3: CAWSQGARGSNQPQHF; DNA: TGTGCCTGGAGCCAGGGGGCCAGGGGGAGCAATCAGCCCCAGCATTTT
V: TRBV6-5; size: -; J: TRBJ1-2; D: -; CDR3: CASSYSGVGPYYGYTF; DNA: TGTGCCAGCAGTTACTCAGGGGTCGGCCCCTACTATGGCTACACCTTC
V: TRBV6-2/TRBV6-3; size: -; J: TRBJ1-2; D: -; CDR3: CASSVSRTGGYTF; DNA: TGTGCCAGCAGTGTCAGTCGTACGGGTGGCTACACCTTC
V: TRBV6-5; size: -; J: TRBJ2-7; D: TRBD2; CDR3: CASRSEGLAGSEQYF; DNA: TGTGCCAGCAGATCGGAGGGACTAGCGGGCTCCGAGCAGTACTTC
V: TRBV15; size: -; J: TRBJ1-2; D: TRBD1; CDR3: CATSSWGQSNYGYTF; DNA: TGTGCCACCAGCAGTTGGGGACAGAGCAACTATGGCTACACCTTC
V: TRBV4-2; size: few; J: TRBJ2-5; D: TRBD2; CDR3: CASSQEGASGGGETQYF; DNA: TGTGCCAGCAGCCAGGAGGGGGCTAGCGGGGGCGGGGAGACCCAGTACTTC
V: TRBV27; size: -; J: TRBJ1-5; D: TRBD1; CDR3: CASSRLTGDLKTNQPQHF; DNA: TGTGCCAGCAGTAGATTGACAGGGGACCTCAAAACTAATCAGCCCCAGCATTTT
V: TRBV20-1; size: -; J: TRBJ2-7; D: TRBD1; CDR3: CSASIPGQKYF; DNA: TGCAGTGCTAGTATTCCGGGACAGAAGTACTTC